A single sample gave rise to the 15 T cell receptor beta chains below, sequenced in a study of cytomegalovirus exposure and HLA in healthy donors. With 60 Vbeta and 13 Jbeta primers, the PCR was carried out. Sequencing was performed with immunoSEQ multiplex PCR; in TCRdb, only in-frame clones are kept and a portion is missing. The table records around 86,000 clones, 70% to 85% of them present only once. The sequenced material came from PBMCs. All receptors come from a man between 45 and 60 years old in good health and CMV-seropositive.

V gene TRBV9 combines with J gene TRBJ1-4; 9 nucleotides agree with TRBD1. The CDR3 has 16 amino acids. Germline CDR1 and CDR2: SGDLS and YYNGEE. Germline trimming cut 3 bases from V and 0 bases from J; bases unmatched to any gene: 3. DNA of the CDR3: TGTGCCAGCAGCGAGGACAGGGGAGCAACTAATGAAAAACTGTTTTTT. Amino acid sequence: CASSEDRGATNEKLFF.

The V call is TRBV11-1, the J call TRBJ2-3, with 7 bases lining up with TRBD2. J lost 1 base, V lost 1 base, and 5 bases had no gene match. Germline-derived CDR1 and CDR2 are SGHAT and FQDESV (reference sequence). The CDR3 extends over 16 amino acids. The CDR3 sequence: CASSLVPSGGTDTQYF. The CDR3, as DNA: TGTGCCAGCAGCTTAGTTCCTAGCGGTGGCACAGATACGCAGTATTTT. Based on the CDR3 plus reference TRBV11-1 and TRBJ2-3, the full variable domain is EAEVAQSPRYKITEKSQAVAFWCDPISGHATLYWYRQILGQGPELLVQFQDESVVDDSQLPKDRFSAERLKGVDSTLKIQPAELGDSAMYLCASSLVPSGGTDTQYFGPGTRLTVL.

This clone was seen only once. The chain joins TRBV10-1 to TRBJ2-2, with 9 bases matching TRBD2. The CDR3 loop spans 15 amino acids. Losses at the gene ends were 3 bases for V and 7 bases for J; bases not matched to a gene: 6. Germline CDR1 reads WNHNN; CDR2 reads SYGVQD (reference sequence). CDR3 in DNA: TGCGCCAGCAGTGAACTAGCGGGCGGGGGCGGGGAGCTGTTTTTT. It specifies CASSELAGGGGELFF.

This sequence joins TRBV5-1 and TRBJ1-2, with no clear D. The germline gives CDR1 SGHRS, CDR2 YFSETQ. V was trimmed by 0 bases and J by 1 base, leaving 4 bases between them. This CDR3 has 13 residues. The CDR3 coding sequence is TGCGCCAGCAGCTTGGGAGATAACTATGGCTACACCTTC. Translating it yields CASSLGDNYGYTF.

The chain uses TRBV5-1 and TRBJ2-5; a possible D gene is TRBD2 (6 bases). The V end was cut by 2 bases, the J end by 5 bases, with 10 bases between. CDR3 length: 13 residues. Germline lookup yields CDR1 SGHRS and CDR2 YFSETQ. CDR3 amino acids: CASSLAGGETQYF. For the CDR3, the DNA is TGCGCCAGCAGCTTAGCAGGAGGGGAGACCCAGTACTTC.

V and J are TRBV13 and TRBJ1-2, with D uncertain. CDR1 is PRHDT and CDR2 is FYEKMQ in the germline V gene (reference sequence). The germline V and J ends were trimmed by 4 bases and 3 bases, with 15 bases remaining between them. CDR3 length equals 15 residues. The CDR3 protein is CASSSRRGTHYGYTF. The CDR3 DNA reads TGTGCCAGCAGCTCCCGCCGGGGTACCCACTATGGCTACACCTTC.

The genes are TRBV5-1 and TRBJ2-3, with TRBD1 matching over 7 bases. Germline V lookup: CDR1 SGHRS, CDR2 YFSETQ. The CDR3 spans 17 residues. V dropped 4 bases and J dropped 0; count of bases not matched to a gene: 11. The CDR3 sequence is CASSRFTGATSTDTQYF. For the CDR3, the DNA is TGCGCCAGCAGCCGTTTTACAGGGGCGACTAGCACAGATACGCAGTATTTT. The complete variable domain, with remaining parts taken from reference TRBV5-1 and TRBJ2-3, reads KAGVTQTPRYLIKTRGQQVTLSCSPISGHRSVSWYQQTPGQGLQFLFEYFSETQRNKGNFPGRFSGRQFSNSRSEMNVSTLELGDSALYLCASSRFTGATSTDTQYFGPGTRLTVL.

CDR3 sequence (DNA): TGTGCCAGCAGCTTAGCGTTCGGGAGCATGAACACTGAAGCTTTCTTT. Encoded protein: CASSLAFGSMNTEAFF. V is TRBV7-6 and J is TRBJ1-1; D remains ambiguous. Germline V CDR1 and CDR2: SGHVS, FNYEAQ. The germline V and J ends were trimmed by 0 bases and 0 bases, with 11 bases remaining between them. The CDR3 is made up of 16 amino acids.

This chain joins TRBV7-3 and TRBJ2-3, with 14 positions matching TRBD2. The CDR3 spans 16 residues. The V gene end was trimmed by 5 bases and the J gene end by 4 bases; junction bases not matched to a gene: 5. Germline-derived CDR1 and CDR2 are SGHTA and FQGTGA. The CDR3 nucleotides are TGTGCCAGCAGCCCGAGACTAGCGGGAGGGTCAGATACGCAGTATTTT. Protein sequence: CASSPRLAGGSDTQYF.

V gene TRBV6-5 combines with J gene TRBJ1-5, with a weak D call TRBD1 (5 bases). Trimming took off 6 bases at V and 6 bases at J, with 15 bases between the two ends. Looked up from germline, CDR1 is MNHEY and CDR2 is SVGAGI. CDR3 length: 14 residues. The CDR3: CASRDGAGGQPQHF. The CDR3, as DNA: TGTGCCAGCAGGGACGGTGCGGGGGGTCAGCCCCAGCATTTT.

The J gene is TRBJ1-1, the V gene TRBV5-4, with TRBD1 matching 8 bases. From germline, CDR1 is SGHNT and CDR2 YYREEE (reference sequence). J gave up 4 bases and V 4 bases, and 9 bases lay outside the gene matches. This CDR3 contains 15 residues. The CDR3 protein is CASSDGQGLGTEAFF. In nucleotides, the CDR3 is TGTGCCAGCAGCGATGGACAGGGTTTGGGCACTGAAGCTTTCTTT.

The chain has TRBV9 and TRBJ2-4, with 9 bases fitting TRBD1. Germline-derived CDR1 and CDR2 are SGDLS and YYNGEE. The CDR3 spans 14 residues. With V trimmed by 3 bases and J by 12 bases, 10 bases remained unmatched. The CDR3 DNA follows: TGTGCCAGCAGCGCCCGGGACAGGGCTGACAGTCAGTACTTC. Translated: CASSARDRADSQYF.

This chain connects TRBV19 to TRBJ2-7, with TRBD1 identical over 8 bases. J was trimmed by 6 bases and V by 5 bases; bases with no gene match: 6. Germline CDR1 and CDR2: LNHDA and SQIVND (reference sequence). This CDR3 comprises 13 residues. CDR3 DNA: TGTGCCAGTAGTTCAAGAGGGACAGGCGAGCAGTACTTC. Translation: CASSSRGTGEQYF. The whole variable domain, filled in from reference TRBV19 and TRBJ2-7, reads DGGITQSPKYLFRKEGQNVTLSCEQNLNHDAMYWYRQDPGQGLRLIYYSQIVNDFQKGDIAEGYSVSREKKESFPLTVTSAQKNPTAFYLCASSSRGTGEQYFGPGTRLTVT.

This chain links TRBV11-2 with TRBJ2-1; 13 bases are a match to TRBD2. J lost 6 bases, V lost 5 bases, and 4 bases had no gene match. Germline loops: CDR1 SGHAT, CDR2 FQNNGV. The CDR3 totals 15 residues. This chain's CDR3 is CASSPRTSGGNEQFF. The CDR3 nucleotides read TGTGCCAGCAGCCCCCGGACTAGCGGGGGCAATGAGCAGTTCTTC.

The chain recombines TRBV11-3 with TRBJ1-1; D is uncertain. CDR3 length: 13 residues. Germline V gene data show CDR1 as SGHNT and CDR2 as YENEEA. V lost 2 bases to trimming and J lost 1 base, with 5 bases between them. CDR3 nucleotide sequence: TGTGCCAGCAGCTTAATTAGGAACACTGAAGCTTTCTTT. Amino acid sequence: CASSLIRNTEAFF.